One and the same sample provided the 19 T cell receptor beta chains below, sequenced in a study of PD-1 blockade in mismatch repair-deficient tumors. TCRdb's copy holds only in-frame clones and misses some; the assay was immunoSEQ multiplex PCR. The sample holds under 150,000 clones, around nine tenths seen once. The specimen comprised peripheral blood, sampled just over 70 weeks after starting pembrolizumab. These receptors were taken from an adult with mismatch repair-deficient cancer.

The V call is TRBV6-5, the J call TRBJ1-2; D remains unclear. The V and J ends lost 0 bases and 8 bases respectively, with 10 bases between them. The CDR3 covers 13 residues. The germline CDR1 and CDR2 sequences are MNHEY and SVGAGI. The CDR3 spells CASSYSQAGGYTF. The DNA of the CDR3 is TGTGCCAGCAGTTACTCTCAGGCGGGCGGCTACACCTTC.

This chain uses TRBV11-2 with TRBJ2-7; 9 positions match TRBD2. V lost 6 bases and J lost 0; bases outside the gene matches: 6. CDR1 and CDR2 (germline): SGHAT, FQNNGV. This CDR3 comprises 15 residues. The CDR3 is CASRRAGGPSYEQYF. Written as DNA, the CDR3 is TGTGCCAGCAGGCGAGCGGGAGGTCCCTCCTACGAGCAGTACTTC.

Here the CDR3 DNA reads TGCGCCAGCAGCCCCATTCAAAATCGCCAGCCCCAGCATTTT. Encoded protein: CASSPIQNRQPQHF. V and J are TRBV4-1 and TRBJ1-5; D is uncertain. In germline, CDR1 is MGHRA, CDR2 YSYEKL. V gave up 4 bases and J gave up 7 bases, with 14 bases separating them. CDR3 length equals 14 residues.

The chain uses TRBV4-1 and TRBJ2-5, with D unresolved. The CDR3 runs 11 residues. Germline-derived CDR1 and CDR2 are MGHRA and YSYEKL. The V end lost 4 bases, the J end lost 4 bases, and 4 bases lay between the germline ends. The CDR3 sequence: CASSRGETQYF. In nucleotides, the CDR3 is TGCGCCAGCAGCCGGGGAGAGACCCAGTACTTC.

Here the CDR3 reads CASSLGLGTVKATNEKLFF. In DNA form, the CDR3 reads TGTGCCAGCAGCTTGGGGCTCGGGACAGTTAAAGCAACTAATGAAAAACTGTTTTTT. The chain couples TRBV5-5 to TRBJ1-4; TRBD1 agrees at 7 bases. The V gene end was trimmed by 0 bases and the J gene end by 0 bases; junction bases not matched to a gene: 11. Germline lookup yields CDR1 SGHKS and CDR2 YYEKEE (reference sequence). The CDR3 is 19 amino acids. The full variable domain, completed using reference TRBV5-5 and TRBJ1-4, is DAGVTQSPTHLIKTRGQQVTLRCSPISGHKSVSWYQQVLGQGPQFIFQYYEKEERGRGNFPDRFSARQFPNYSSELNVNALLLGDSALYLCASSLGLGTVKATNEKLFFGSGTQLSVL.

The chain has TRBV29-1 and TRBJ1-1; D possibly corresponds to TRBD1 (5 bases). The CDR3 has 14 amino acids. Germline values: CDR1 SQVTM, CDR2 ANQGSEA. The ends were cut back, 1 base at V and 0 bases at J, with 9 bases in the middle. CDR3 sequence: CSVEGGTVNTEAFF. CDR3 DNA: TGCAGCGTTGAAGGTGGGACGGTGAACACTGAAGCTTTCTTT. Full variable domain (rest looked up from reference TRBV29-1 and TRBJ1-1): SAVISQKPSRDICQRGTSLTIQCQVDSQVTMMFWYRQQPGQSLTLIATANQGSEATYESGFVIDKFPISRPNLTFSTLTVSNMSPEDSSIYLCSVEGGTVNTEAFFGQGTRLTVV.

CDR3 coding DNA: TGTGCCAGCAACCACTTGGAGGGCTACGAGCAGTACTTC. This gives the protein CASNHLEGYEQYF. The chain combines TRBV6-1 with TRBJ2-7; weak D call: TRBD2 (6 bases). The germline V and J ends were trimmed by 7 bases and 3 bases, with 13 bases remaining between them. This CDR3 comprises 13 residues. Germline CDR1 is MNHNS and CDR2 is SASEGT.

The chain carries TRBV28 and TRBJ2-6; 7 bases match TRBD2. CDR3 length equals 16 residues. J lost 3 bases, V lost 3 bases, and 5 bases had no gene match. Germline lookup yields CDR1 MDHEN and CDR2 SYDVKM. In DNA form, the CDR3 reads TGTGCCAGCAGTTTGGGAGGGGTCGGTGGGGCCAACGTCCTGACTTTC. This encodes CASSLGGVGGANVLTF.

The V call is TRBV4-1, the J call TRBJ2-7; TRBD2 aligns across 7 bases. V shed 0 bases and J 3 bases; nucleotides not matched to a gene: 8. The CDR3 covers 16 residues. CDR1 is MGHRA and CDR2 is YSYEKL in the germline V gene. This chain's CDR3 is CASSQDLASGNYEQYF. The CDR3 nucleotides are TGCGCCAGCAGCCAAGATCTGGCTAGCGGAAACTACGAGCAGTACTTC.

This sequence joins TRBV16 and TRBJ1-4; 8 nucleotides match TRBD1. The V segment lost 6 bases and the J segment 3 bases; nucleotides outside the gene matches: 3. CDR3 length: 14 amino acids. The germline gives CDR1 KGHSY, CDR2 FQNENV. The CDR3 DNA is TGTGCCAGCAGTTCGACAGGGGCTAATGAAAAACTGTTTTTT. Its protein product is CASSSTGANEKLFF.

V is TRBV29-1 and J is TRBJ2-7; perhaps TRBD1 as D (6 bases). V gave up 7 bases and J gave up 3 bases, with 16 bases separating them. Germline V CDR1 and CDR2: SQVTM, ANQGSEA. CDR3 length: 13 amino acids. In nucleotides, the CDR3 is TGCAGCGCTGGGGCAGGGGCAGGCTACGAGCAGTACTTC. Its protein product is CSAGAGAGYEQYF.

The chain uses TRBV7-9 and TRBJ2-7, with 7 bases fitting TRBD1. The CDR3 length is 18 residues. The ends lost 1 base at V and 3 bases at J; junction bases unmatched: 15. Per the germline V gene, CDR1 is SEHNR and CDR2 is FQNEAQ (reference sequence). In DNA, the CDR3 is TGTGCCAGCAGCTTAGTTTCGGTTGACTGGGGACAGAACTACGAGCAGTACTTC. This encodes CASSLVSVDWGQNYEQYF.

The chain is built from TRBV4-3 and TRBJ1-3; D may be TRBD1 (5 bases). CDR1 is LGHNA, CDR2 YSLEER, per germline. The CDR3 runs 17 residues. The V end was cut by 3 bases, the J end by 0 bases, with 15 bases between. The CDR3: CASSQNRGVYSGNTIYF. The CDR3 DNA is TGCGCCAGCAGCCAGAACAGAGGGGTTTACTCTGGAAACACCATATATTTT.

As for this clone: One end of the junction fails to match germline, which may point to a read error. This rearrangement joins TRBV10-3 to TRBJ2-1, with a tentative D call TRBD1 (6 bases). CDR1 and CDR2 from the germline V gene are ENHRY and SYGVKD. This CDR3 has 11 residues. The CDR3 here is CAISEWTEYIF. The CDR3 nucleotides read TGTGCCATCAGTGAGTGGACAGAGTATATCTTC.

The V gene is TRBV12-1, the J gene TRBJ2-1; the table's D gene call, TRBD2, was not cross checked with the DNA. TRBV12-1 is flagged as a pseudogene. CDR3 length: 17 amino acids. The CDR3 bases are TGTGCCAGCAGCTTTCGCCGACTAGCGGGAGCACACAATGAGCAGTTCTTC. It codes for CASSFRRLAGAHNEQFF.

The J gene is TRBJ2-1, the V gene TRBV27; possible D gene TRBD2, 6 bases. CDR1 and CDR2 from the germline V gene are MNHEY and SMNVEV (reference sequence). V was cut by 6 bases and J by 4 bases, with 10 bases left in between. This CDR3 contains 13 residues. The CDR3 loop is CASSRDSYNEQFF. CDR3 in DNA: TGTGCCAGCAGCCGGGACTCGTACAATGAGCAGTTCTTC.

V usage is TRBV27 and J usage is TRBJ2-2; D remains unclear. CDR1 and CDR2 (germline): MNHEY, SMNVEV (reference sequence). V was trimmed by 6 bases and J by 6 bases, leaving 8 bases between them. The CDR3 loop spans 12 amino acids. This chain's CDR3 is CASSQVAGELFF. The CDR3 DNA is TGTGCCAGCAGCCAGGTAGCCGGGGAGCTGTTTTTT.

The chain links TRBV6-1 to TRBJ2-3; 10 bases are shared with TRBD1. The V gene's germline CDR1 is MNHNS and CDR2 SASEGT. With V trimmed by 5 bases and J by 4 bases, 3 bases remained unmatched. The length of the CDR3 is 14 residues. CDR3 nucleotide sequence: TGTGCCAGCAGTTCGGGACAGGGGTCAGATACGCAGTATTTT. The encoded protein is CASSSGQGSDTQYF.

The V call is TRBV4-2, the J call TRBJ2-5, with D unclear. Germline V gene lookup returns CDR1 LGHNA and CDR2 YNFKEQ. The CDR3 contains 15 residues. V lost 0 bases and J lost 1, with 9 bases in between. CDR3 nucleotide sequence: TGTGCCAGCAGCCAAGAAGAAACAGCCCAAGAGACCCAGTACTTC. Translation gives CASSQEETAQETQYF.